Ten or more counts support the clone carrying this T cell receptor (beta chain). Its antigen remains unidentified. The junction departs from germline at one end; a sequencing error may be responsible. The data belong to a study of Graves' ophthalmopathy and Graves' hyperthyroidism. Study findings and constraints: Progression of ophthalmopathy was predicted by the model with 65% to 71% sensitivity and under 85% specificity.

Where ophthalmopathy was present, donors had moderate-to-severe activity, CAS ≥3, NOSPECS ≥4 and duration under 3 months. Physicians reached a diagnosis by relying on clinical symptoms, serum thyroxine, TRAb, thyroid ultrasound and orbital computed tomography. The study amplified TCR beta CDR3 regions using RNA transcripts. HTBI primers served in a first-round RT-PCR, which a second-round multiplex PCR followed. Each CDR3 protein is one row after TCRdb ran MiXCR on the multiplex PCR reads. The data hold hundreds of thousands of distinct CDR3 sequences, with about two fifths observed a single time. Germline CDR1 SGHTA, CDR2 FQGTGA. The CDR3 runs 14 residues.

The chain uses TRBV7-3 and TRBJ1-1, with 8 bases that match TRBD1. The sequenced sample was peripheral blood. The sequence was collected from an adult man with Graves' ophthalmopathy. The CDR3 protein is CASSLTGANTEAFF. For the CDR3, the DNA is TGCGCCAGCAGCTTGACAGGGGCGAACACTGAAGCTTTCTTT.